The clone carrying this TCR beta chain has more than one count but fewer than ten. The antigen remains undetermined. The data are from a study of identical twins. The CDR3 extends over 14 amino acids. CDR1 is DFQATT, CDR2 SNEGSKA, per germline (reference sequence). With 5 bases clipped from V and 6 bases from J, the junction kept 11 bases outside the gene matches. MiXCR was run by TCRdb on the 5' RACE reads, yielding one entry per CDR3 protein. Of 250,000 or so distinct CDR3 sequences listed, approximately 8% are singletons. Study conclusions and caveats: Among monozygotic twins, out-of-frame TCR alpha sharing exceeded what models predicted. Beta clonotypes that were abundant in cord blood contained fewer insertions, a pattern absent from memory repertoires.

These data were also filed under a second study, of yellow fever vaccine responses in identical twins. As that report states: Reported findings indicate that twins' vaccine T cell responses seemed partially convergent, partially personalized.

The chain couples TRBV20-1 to TRBJ2-7, with 9 nucleotides matching TRBD2. The sample consisted of CD8+ T cells sorted from blood. This receptor was identified in a woman younger than 30 in good health. CDR3 sequence (DNA): TGCAGTGCTGACCTGCCGGGACTAGCCTTCGAGCAGTACTTC. Translating gives CSADLPGLAFEQYF.